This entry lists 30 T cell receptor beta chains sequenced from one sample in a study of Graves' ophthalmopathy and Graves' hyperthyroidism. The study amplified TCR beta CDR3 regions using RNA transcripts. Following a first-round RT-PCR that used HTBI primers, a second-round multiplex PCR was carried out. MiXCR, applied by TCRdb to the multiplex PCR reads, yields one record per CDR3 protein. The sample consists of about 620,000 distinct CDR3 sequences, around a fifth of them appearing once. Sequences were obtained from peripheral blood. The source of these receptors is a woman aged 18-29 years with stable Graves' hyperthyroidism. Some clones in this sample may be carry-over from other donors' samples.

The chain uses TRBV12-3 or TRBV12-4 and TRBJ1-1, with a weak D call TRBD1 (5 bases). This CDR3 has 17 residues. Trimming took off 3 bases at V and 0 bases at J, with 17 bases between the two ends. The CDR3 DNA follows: TGTGCCAGCAGTTTCGTGGCAGGGCGGAAAATGAACACTGAAGCTTTCTTT. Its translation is CASSFVAGRKMNTEAFF.

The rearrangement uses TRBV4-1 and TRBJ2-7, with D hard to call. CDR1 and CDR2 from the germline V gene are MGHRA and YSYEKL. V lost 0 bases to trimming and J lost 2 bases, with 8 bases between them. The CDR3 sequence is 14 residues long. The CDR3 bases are TGCGCCAGCAGCCAAGACGCAGAAACCTACGAGCAGTACTTC. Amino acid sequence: CASSQDAETYEQYF.

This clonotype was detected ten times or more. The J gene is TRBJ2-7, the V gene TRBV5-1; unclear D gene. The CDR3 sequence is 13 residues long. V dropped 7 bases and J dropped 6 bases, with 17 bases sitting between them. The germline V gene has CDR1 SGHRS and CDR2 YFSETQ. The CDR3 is CASGRIPVSEQYF. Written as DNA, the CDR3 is TGCGCCAGCGGCCGGATTCCGGTATCCGAGCAGTACTTC.

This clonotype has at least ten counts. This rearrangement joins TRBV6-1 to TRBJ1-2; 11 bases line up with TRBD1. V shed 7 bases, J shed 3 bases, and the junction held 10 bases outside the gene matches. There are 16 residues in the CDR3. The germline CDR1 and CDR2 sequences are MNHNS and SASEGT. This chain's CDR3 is CASNLGTGGAYYGYTF. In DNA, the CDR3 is TGTGCCAGCAACCTTGGGACAGGGGGAGCTTACTATGGCTACACCTTC.

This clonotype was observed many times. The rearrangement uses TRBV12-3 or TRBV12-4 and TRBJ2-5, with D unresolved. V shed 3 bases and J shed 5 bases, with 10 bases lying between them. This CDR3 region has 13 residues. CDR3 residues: CASSFLVIETQYF. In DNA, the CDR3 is TGTGCCAGCAGTTTCCTAGTGATCGAGACCCAGTACTTC.

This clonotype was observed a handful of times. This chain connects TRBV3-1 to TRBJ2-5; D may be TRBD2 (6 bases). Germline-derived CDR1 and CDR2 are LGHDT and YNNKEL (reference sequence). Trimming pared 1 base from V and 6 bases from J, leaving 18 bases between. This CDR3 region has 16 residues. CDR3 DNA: TGTGCCAGCAGCCAAGTGGGAGGTTCAGGTGTGAAGACCCAGTACTTC. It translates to CASSQVGGSGVKTQYF.

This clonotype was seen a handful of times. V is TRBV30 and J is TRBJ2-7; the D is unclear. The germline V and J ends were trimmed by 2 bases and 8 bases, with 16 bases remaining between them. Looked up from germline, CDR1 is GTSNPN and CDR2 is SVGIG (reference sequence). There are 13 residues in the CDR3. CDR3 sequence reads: CAWSPVGGPKQYF. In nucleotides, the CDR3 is TGTGCCTGGAGTCCCGTCGGCGGTCCGAAGCAGTACTTC.

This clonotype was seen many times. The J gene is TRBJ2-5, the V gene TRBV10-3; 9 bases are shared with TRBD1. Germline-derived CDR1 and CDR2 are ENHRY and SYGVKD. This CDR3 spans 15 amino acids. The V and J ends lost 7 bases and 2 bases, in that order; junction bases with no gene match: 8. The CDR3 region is CAIKPGQGIQETQYF. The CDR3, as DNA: TGTGCCATCAAACCGGGACAGGGAATTCAAGAGACCCAGTACTTC.

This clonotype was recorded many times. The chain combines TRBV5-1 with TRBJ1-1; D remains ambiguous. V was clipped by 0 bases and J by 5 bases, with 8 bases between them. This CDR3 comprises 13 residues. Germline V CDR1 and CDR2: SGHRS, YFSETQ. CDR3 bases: TGCGCCAGCAGCTTGGAGGTTTGGACTGAAGCTTTCTTT. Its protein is CASSLEVWTEAFF.

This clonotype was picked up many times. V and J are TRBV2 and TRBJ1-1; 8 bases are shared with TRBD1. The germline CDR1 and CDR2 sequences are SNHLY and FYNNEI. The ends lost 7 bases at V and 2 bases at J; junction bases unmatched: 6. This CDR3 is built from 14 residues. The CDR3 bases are TGTGCCAGCAAGGGAGACAGGGGCAACACTGAAGCTTTCTTT. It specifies CASKGDRGNTEAFF.

The CDR3 region is CASSLAGRVGTEAFF. The CDR3 nucleotides read TGTGCCAGCAGCTTAGCTGGCAGGGTAGGGACTGAAGCTTTCTTT. V is TRBV7-8 and J is TRBJ1-1; D possibly corresponds to TRBD1 (5 bases). Trimming took 0 bases from V and 5 from J, leaving 13 bases between them. Looked up from germline, CDR1 is SGHVS and CDR2 is FQNEAQ. This CDR3 comprises 15 residues.

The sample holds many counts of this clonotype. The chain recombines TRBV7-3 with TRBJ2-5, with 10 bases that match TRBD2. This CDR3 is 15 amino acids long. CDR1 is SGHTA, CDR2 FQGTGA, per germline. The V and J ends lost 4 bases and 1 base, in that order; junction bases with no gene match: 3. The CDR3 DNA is TGTGCCAGCAGCTCAAGCGGGGGGGCCCAAGAGACCCAGTACTTC. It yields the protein CASSSSGGAQETQYF. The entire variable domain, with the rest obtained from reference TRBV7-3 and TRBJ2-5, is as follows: GAGVSQTPSNKVTEKGKYVELRCDPISGHTALYWYRQSLGQGPEFLIYFQGTGAADDSGLPNDRFFAVRPEGSVSTLKIQRTERGDSAVYLCASSSSGGAQETQYFGPGTRLLVL.

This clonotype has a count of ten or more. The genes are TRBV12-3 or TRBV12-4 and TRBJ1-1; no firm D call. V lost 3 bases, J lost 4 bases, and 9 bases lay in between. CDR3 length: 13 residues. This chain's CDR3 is CASSFRGSTEAFF. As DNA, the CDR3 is TGTGCCAGCAGTTTTCGAGGGTCCACTGAAGCTTTCTTT.

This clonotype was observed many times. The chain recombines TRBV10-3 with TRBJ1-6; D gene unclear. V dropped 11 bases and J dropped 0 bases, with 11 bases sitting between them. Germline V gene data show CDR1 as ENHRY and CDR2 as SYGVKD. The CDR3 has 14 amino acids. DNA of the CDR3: TGTGCCCTTTGGGGTGGCTCCTATAATTCACCCCTCCACTTT. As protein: CALWGGSYNSPLHF.

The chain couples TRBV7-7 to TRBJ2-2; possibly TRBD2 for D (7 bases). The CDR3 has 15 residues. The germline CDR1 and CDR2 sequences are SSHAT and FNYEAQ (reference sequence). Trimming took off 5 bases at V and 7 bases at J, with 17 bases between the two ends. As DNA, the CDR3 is TGTGCCAGCAGCCCCGGGGGGACAATGAACGGGGAGCTGTTTTTT. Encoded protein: CASSPGGTMNGELFF.

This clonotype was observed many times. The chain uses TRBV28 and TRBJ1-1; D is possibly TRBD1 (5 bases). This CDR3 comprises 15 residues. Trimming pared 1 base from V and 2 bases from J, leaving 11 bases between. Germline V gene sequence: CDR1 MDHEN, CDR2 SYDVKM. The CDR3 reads CASSLSGRGNTEAFF. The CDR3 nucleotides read TGTGCCAGCAGTTTATCGGGTAGGGGAAACACTGAAGCTTTCTTT.

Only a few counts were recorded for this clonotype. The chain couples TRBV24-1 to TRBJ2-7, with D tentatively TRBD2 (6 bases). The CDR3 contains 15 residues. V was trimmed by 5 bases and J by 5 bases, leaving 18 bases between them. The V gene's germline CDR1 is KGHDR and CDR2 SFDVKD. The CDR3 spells CATSGAGCPMDEQYF. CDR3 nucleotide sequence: TGTGCCACCAGTGGGGCGGGGTGCCCCATGGACGAGCAGTACTTC.

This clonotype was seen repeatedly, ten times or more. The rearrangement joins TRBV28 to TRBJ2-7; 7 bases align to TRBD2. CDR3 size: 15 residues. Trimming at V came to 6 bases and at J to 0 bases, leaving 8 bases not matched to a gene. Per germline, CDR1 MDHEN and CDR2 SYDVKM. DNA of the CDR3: TGTGCCAGCAGCACGACTAGCATCCGCTCCTACGAGCAGTACTTC. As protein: CASSTTSIRSYEQYF.

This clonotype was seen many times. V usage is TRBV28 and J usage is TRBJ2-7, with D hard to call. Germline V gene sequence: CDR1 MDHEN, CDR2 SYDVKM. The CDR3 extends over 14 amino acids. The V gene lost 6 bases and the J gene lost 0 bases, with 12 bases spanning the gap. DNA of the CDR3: TGTGCCAGCAGCCCGTTGCGGAACTCCTACGAGCAGTACTTC. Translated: CASSPLRNSYEQYF.

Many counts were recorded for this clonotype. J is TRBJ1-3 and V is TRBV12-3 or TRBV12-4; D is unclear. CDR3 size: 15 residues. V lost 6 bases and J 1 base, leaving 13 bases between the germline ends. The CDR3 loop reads CASSPFIDSGNTIYF. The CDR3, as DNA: TGTGCCAGCAGCCCTTTCATCGATTCTGGAAACACCATATATTTT.

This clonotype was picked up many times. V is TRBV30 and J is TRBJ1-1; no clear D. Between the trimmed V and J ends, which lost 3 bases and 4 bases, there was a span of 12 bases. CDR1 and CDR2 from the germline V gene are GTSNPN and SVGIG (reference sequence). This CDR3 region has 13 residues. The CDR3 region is CAWSLLLGTEAFF. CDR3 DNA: TGTGCCTGGAGCCTCCTTTTGGGCACTGAAGCTTTCTTT.

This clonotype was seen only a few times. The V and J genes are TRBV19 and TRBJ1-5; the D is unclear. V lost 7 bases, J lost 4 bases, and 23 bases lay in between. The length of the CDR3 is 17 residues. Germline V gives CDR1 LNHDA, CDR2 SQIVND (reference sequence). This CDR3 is CASTALFRQSQNQPQHF. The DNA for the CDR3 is TGTGCCAGTACCGCTCTTTTCCGGCAGAGCCAAAATCAGCCCCAGCATTTT. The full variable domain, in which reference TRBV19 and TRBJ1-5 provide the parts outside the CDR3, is DGGITQSPKYLFRKEGQNVTLSCEQNLNHDAMYWYRQDPGQGLRLIYYSQIVNDFQKGDIAEGYSVSREKKESFPLTVTSAQKNPTAFYLCASTALFRQSQNQPQHFGDGTRLSIL.

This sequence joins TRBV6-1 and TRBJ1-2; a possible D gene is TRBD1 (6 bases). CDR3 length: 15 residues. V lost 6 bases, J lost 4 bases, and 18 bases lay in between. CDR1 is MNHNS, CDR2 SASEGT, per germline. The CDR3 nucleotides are TGTGCCAGCAGCGCTACTCTGACAGGCGTCTATGGCTACACCTTC. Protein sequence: CASSATLTGVYGYTF.

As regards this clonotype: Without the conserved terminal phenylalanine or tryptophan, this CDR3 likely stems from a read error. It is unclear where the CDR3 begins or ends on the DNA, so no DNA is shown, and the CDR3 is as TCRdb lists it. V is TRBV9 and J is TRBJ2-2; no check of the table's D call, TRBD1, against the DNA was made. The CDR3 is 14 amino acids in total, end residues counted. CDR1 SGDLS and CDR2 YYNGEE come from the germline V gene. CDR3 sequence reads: CASQGGANTGELCV.

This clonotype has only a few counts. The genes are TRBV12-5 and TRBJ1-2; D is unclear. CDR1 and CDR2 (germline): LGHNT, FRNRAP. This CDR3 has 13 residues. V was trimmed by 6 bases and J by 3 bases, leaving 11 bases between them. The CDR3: CASGQDIYYGYTF. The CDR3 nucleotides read TGTGCTAGTGGCCAAGACATTTACTATGGCTACACCTTC.

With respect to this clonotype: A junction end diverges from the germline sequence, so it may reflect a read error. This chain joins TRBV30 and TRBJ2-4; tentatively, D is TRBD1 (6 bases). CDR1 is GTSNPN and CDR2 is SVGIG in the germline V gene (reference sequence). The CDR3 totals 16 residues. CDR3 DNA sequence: TGTGCCTGGAGCCACAGGGCCCCCTTAGCCAAAAACATTAAGTACTTC. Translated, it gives CAWSHRAPLAKNIKYF.

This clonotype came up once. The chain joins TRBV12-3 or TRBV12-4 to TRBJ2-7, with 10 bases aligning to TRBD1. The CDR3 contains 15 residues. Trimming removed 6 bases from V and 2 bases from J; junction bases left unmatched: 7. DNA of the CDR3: TGTGCCAGCAGAGCCGGGACAGGGGCTGCCTACGAGCAGTACTTC. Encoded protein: CASRAGTGAAYEQYF.

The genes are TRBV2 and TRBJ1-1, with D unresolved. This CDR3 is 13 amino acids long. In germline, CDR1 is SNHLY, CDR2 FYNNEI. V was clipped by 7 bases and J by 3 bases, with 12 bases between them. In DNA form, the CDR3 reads TGTGCCAGCACTCTAGGGCCTTACACTGAAGCTTTCTTT. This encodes CASTLGPYTEAFF.

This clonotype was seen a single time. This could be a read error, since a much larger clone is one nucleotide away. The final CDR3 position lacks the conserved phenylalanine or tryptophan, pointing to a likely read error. Here the CDR3 reads CASTRTGGTGELFL. The CDR3 region has the DNA TGTGCCAGCACTAGGACAGGGGGCACCGGGGAGCTGTTTTTG. This chain links TRBV12-3 or TRBV12-4 with TRBJ2-2, with TRBD1 matching 10 bases. The CDR3 is 14 amino acids. The trim removed 7 bases at V and 4 bases at J, leaving 3 bases unmatched.

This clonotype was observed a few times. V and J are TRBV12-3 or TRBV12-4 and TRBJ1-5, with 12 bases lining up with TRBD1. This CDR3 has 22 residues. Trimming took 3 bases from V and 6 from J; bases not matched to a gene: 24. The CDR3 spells CASSFPMGTGGGQPPPRQPQHF. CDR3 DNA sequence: TGTGCCAGCAGTTTCCCGATGGGGACAGGGGGCGGTCAGCCCCCCCCCCGTCAGCCCCAGCATTTT.